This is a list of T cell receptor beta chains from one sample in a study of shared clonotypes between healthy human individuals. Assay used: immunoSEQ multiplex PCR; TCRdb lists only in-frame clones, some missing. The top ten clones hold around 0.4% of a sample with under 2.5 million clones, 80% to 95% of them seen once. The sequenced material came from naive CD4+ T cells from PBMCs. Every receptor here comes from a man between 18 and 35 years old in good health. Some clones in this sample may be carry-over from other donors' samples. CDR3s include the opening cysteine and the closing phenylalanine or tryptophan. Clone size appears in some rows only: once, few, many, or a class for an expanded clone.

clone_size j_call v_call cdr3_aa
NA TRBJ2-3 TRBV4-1 CASSQVGGSTDTQYF
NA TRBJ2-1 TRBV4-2 CASSHSLLAGGYNEQFF
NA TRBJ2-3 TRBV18 CASSPWTSSDTQYF
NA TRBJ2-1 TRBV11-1 CASRSLGGPTYNEQFF
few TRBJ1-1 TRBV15 CATSRDLGGSEAFF
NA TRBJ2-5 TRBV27 CASSRTLTQLGETQYF
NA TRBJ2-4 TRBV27 CASIQLAGGILAKNIQYF
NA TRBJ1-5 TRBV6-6 CASSWGQSGNQPQHF
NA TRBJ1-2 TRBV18 CASSPEVFGVGDYGYTF
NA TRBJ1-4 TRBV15 CATSRDLERATNEKLFF
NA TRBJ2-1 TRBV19 CARTVMGHGREQFF
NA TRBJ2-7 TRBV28 CASSPRTPYEQYF
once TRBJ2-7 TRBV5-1 CASSSSGLAVPEQYF
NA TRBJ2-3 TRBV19 CASASGRRLTDTQYF
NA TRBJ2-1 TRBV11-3 CASSFEFRGGEQFF
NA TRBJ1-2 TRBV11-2 CASSPSVGYTF
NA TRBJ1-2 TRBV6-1 CASSELITGTNYGYTF
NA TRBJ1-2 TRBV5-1 CASSLVAGQPNYGYTF
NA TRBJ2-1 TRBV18 CASSPSQGSYNEQFF
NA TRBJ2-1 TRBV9 CASSPPGTSGAREQFF
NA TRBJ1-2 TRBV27 CASSLSVGQGVFRGYTF
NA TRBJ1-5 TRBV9 CASSAAVGVGPQHF
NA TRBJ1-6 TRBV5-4 CASSLGAASSYNSPLHF
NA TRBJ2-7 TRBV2 CASSEARGEQYF
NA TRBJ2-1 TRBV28 CASSLLWGNNEQFF
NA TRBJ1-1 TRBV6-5 CASTQGGGHTEAFF
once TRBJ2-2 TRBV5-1 CASSTGGANTGELFF
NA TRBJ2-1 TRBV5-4 CASSLPGTSGRLAENEQFF
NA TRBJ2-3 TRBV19 CASQTSVTTDTQYF
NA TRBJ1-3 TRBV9 CASSPRAGPSGNTIYF
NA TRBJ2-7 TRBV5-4 CASSLVSGREQYF
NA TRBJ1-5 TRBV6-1 CASSNDRVDQPQHF
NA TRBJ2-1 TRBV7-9 CASSSLGLSYNEQFF
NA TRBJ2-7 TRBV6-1 CASRSTVGGYEQYF
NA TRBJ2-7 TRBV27 CASSLYGVRAPYEQYF
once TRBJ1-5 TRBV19 CASSTGTGEGRAQHF
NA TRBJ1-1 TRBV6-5 CASSLTGGFGNTEAFF
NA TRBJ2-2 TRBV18 CASSPPTGLNTGELFF
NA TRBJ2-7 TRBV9 CASSGDGYEQYF
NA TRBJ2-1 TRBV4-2 CASSQHQSGTSGNEQFF
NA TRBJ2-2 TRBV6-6 CASSPRLGRTGELFF
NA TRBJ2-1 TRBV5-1 CASSGSAGQFF
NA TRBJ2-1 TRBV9 CASSAVGGPYNEQFF
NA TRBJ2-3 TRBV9 CASSVGAGGTDTQYF
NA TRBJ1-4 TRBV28 CASSTLRTEKLFF
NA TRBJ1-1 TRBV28 CASSDPGGTEAFF